This section outlines one T cell receptor beta chain sequence together with its context. Original processing notes: Quantification of nucleated cells was approximated via reference gene primer amplification. Profiling relied on immunoSEQ multiplex PCR, and the TCRdb table lists in-frame clones only, not all of them. Clonal size and the V and J genes are those of that table, whereas D and trimming came from the DNA. Among about 240,000 clones listed, just under 85% were seen once. This specimen comes from a study of blood T cell repertoires in COVID-19. Across the whole study: Samples representing acute and convalescent COVID-19 were sourced from the United States, Italy and Spain.

CDR1 is MDHEN, CDR2 SYDVKM, per germline. V was clipped by 1 base and J by 3 bases, with 12 bases between them. This CDR3 has 16 amino acids. The sample comprised peripheral blood. This receptor was taken from a woman over 75 with acute or convalescent COVID-19. This rearrangement joins TRBV28 to TRBJ1-4; D is possibly TRBD1 (5 bases). The CDR3: CASSLSGFFANEKLFF. The CDR3 region has the DNA TGTGCCAGCAGTTTATCAGGGTTTTTTGCTAATGAAAAACTGTTTTTT.